This is a list of T cell receptor beta chains from one sample in a study of control samples from healthy donors and cancer patients. Generated by immunoSEQ multiplex PCR, the TCRdb table keeps only in-frame clones and is missing some. The sample yields some 120,000 clones, about nine tenths seen once. Sequenced sample: blood. All receptors come from a man aged 40-49 years in good health. CDR3s include the opening cysteine and the closing phenylalanine or tryptophan. The D gene is left open where the match is weak. Not all rows give a size; the values are once, few, many and, for expanded clones, a class.

clone size: -
J gene: TRBJ1-1
D gene: -
V gene: TRBV3-1/TRBV3-2
CDR3 protein: CASSQIEIADTEAFF
CDR3 DNA: TGTGCCAGCAGCCAAATTGAGATCGCGGACACTGAAGCTTTCTTT

clone size: once
J gene: TRBJ2-7
D gene: -
V gene: TRBV19
CDR3 protein: CASSIVKSSYEQYF
CDR3 DNA: TGTGCCAGTAGTATAGTGAAAAGTTCCTACGAGCAGTACTTC

clone size: once
J gene: TRBJ2-5
D gene: TRBD1
V gene: TRBV5-1
CDR3 protein: CASSLGTGGETQYF
CDR3 DNA: TGCGCCAGCAGCTTGGGGACAGGGGGCGAGACCCAGTACTTC

clone size: -
J gene: TRBJ1-1
D gene: -
V gene: TRBV27
CDR3 protein: CASRRLPNTEAFF
CDR3 DNA: TGTGCCTCTCGTCGGCTCCCGAACACTGAAGCTTTCTTT

clone size: -
J gene: TRBJ1-2
D gene: TRBD1
V gene: TRBV5-1
CDR3 protein: CASKEGAGGYTF
CDR3 DNA: TGCGCCAGCAAAGAGGGGGCGGGTGGCTACACCTTC

clone size: -
J gene: TRBJ1-5
D gene: -
V gene: TRBV24-1
CDR3 protein: CATCAGWSGNQPQHF
CDR3 DNA: TGTGCCACCTGTGCTGGATGGTCAGGCAATCAGCCCCAGCATTTT

clone size: -
J gene: TRBJ2-6
D gene: -
V gene: TRBV7-2
CDR3 protein: CASSLAPTGSSGANVLTF
CDR3 DNA: TGTGCCAGCAGCTTAGCACCTACAGGGAGCTCTGGGGCCAACGTCCTGACTTTC

clone size: -
J gene: TRBJ2-5
D gene: -
V gene: TRBV5-1
CDR3 protein: CASSPPGQSRETQYF
CDR3 DNA: TGCGCCAGCAGCCCACCCGGACAGTCGCGGGAGACCCAGTACTTC

clone size: -
J gene: TRBJ1-1
D gene: TRBD1
V gene: TRBV6-5
CDR3 protein: CASSYSGQGATEAFF
CDR3 DNA: TGTGCCAGCAGTTACTCAGGACAGGGGGCAACTGAAGCTTTCTTT

clone size: once
J gene: TRBJ1-4
D gene: -
V gene: TRBV27
CDR3 protein: CASRLDSATNEKLFF
CDR3 DNA: TGTGCCAGCAGGTTGGACAGTGCAACTAATGAAAAACTGTTTTTT

clone size: -
J gene: TRBJ2-7
D gene: -
V gene: TRBV9
CDR3 protein: CASSAAGRPGGEQYF
CDR3 DNA: TGTGCCAGCAGCGCCGCCGGGAGGCCAGGGGGTGAGCAGTACTTC

clone size: -
J gene: TRBJ2-5
D gene: -
V gene: TRBV7-2
CDR3 protein: CASSFGGPETQYF
CDR3 DNA: TGTGCCAGCAGCTTCGGGGGGCCCGAGACCCAGTACTTC

clone size: -
J gene: TRBJ2-5
D gene: TRBD2
V gene: TRBV15
CDR3 protein: CATSRGGVGPTQTQYF
CDR3 DNA: TGTGCCACCAGCAGGGGGGGGGTCGGCCCAACCCAGACCCAGTACTTC

clone size: -
J gene: TRBJ1-2
D gene: -
V gene: TRBV11-2
CDR3 protein: CASSLERGAYGYTF
CDR3 DNA: TGTGCCAGCAGCTTAGAGCGGGGGGCCTATGGCTACACCTTC

clone size: -
J gene: TRBJ1-1
D gene: -
V gene: TRBV30
CDR3 protein: CAWSVGLTTEAFF
CDR3 DNA: TGTGCCTGGAGTGTAGGACTGACCACTGAAGCTTTCTTT

clone size: -
J gene: TRBJ1-2
D gene: -
V gene: TRBV6-5
CDR3 protein: CASSSQIGGNYGYTF
CDR3 DNA: TGTGCCAGCAGTTCCCAAATCGGGGGAAACTATGGCTACACCTTC

clone size: -
J gene: TRBJ1-5
D gene: TRBD1
V gene: TRBV4-3
CDR3 protein: CASSQDPGQGAFNQPQHF
CDR3 DNA: TGCGCCAGCAGCCAAGATCCGGGACAGGGAGCCTTCAATCAGCCCCAGCATTTT

clone size: once
J gene: TRBJ1-1
D gene: TRBD1
V gene: TRBV11-3
CDR3 protein: CASSRTGLNTEAFF
CDR3 DNA: TGTGCCAGCAGCCGGACAGGACTTAACACTGAAGCTTTCTTT

clone size: -
J gene: TRBJ1-3
D gene: -
V gene: TRBV4-1
CDR3 protein: CASSYPGGENTIYF
CDR3 DNA: TGCGCCAGCAGCTACCCTGGGGGGGAAAACACCATATATTTT

clone size: -
J gene: TRBJ1-2
D gene: -
V gene: TRBV6-5
CDR3 protein: CASSYAGRANYGYTF
CDR3 DNA: TGTGCCAGCAGTTACGCGGGCAGGGCAAACTATGGCTACACCTTC

clone size: -
J gene: TRBJ2-3
D gene: TRBD1
V gene: TRBV24-1
CDR3 protein: CATSLTGGEDTQYF
CDR3 DNA: TGTGCCACCAGTTTGACAGGGGGAGAGGATACGCAGTATTTT

clone size: -
J gene: TRBJ1-4
D gene: -
V gene: TRBV7-2
CDR3 protein: CASSLGGSEKLFF
CDR3 DNA: TGTGCCAGCAGCTTAGGGGGGAGTGAAAAACTGTTTTTT

clone size: -
J gene: TRBJ1-2
D gene: -
V gene: TRBV7-2
CDR3 protein: CASSLGSALYGYTF
CDR3 DNA: TGTGCCAGCAGCTTAGGCAGTGCCCTCTATGGCTACACCTTC

clone size: -
J gene: TRBJ2-3
D gene: -
V gene: TRBV2
CDR3 protein: CASSESGGTQYF
CDR3 DNA: TGTGCCAGCAGTGAGTCAGGGGGGACGCAGTATTTT

clone size: -
J gene: TRBJ2-4
D gene: TRBD1
V gene: TRBV25-1
CDR3 protein: CASSGKTGFKNIQYF
CDR3 DNA: TGTGCCAGCAGCGGAAAGACAGGGTTTAAAAACATTCAGTACTTC

clone size: -
J gene: TRBJ2-7
D gene: TRBD1
V gene: TRBV9
CDR3 protein: CASSVRQGGFVEQYF
CDR3 DNA: TGTGCCAGCAGCGTTCGACAGGGGGGGTTCGTCGAGCAGTACTTC